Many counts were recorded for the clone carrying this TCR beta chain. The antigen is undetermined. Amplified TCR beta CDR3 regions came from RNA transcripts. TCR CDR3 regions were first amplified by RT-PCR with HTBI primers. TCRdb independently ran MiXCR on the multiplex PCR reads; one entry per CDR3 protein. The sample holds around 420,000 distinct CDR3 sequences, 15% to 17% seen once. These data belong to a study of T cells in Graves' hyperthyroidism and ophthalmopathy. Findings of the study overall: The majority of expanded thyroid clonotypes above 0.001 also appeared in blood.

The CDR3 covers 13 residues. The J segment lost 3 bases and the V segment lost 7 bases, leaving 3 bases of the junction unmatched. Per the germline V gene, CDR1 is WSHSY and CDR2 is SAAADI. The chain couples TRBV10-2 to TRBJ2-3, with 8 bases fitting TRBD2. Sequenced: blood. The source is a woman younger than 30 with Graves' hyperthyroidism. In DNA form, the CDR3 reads TGCGCCAGCAAGGGACTAGGAACAGATACGCAGTATTTT. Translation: CASKGLGTDTQYF.